A single sample is the source of the 6 T cell receptor beta chains below, sequenced in a study of cytotoxic CD8 clonotypes in ibrutinib-treated CLL. Sequencing was performed with immunoSEQ multiplex PCR; in TCRdb, only in-frame clones are kept and a portion is missing. The sample has 43,000 or so clones, 65% seen once. The sequencing used PBMCs, collected after 24 months of ibrutinib treatment. All receptors come from a human donor with chronic lymphocytic leukemia.

There are many counts of this clone. This sequence joins TRBV2 and TRBJ2-7, with 9 bases fitting TRBD1. The CDR3 is 16 amino acids. Germline trimming cut 4 bases from V and 6 bases from J; bases unmatched to any gene: 13. From germline, CDR1 is SNHLY and CDR2 FYNNEI. In DNA form, the CDR3 reads TGTGCCAGCAGTGTACTTCCGGGACAGGGACCGTCCGAGCAGTACTTC. Its protein is CASSVLPGQGPSEQYF. Based on the CDR3 plus reference TRBV2 and TRBJ2-7, the full variable domain is EPEVTQTPSHQVTQMGQEVILRCVPISNHLYFYWYRQILGQKVEFLVSFYNNEISEKSEIFDDQFSVERPDGSNFTLKIRSTKLEDSAMYFCASSVLPGQGPSEQYFGPGTRLTVT.

With regard to this clone: Additional DNA sequences in this sample encode the identical CDR3. The chain carries TRBV29-1 and TRBJ1-2, with D possibly matching TRBD1 (6 bases). Trimming removed 5 bases at V and 4 bases at J, with 11 bases between. Looked up from germline, CDR1 is SQVTM and CDR2 is ANQGSEA. The CDR3 is made up of 12 amino acids. For the CDR3, the DNA is TGCAGCGTTTCGGGGGGCGCCTATGGCTACACCTTC. As protein: CSVSGGAYGYTF.

The chain employs TRBV2 and TRBJ2-5, with 8 bases matching TRBD2. Germline V gives CDR1 SNHLY, CDR2 FYNNEI. This CDR3 comprises 16 residues. V was pared by 6 bases and J by 5 bases, with 14 bases of the junction left unmatched. The CDR3 nucleotides read TGTGCCAGCAGAGGAGTGGGACTAGGGGGTGTTGAGACCCAGTACTTC. This encodes CASRGVGLGGVETQYF.

J is TRBJ2-3 and V is TRBV27; D remains ambiguous. The germline gives CDR1 MNHEY, CDR2 SMNVEV (reference sequence). This CDR3 region has 14 residues. V lost 3 bases to trimming and J lost 4 bases, with 11 bases between them. Written as DNA, the CDR3 is TGTGCCAGCAGTTTCTGGAGTCTATCAGATACGCAGTATTTT. It specifies CASSFWSLSDTQYF.

The V and J genes are TRBV27 and TRBJ2-6; D remains ambiguous. V was pared by 6 bases and J by 3 bases, with 15 bases between. CDR3 length: 16 residues. CDR1 is MNHEY and CDR2 is SMNVEV in the germline V gene (reference sequence). The CDR3 DNA follows: TGTGCCAGCAGGGGGTCCGCGCTCGTTGGGGCCAACGTCCTGACTTTC. Its protein is CASRGSALVGANVLTF.

The chain is built from TRBV7-2 and TRBJ2-3, with TRBD2 matching 9 bases. V was clipped by 7 bases and J by 6 bases; unmatched bases: 8. Germline V lookup: CDR1 SGHTA, CDR2 FQGNSA. The CDR3 is made up of 14 amino acids. Written as DNA, the CDR3 is TGTGCCAGCATGATACTAGCGGGTTACGATACGCAGTATTTT. Amino acids: CASMILAGYDTQYF.